This TCR beta chain was recovered during a study of blood T cell repertoires in COVID-19. Sequenced by immunoSEQ multiplex PCR; TCRdb stores in-frame clones only, minus some. The data hold approximately 200,000 clones, with over 80% observed a single time. The CDR3 length is 13 residues. The V gene's germline CDR1 is GTSNPN and CDR2 SVGIG (reference sequence). The germline V and J ends were trimmed by 0 bases and 9 bases, with 9 bases remaining between them. The material sequenced was PBMCs or T cells enriched from blood (not recorded which). The gene calls are TRBV30 and TRBJ1-6; D may be TRBD1 (5 bases). This receptor was identified in a young man who had recovered from COVID-19. CDR3 sequence: CAWSVPRGSPLHF. In nucleotides, the CDR3 is TGTGCCTGGAGTGTACCTAGGGGTTCACCCCTCCACTTT.